The 9 T cell receptor beta chains reported below all come from one sample, sequenced in a study of T cell responses to AZD1222 COVID-19 vaccine. Clones were sequenced by immunoSEQ multiplex PCR, and TCRdb holds only the in-frame ones, with some missing. This sample has about 83,000 clones, with roughly 88% found just once. The sample here was peripheral blood, taken on day 0 of MenACWY control vaccination. The receptors originated from an adult in good health.

The chain is built from TRBV3-1 (or the pseudogene TRBV3-2) and TRBJ2-6; TRBD2 might be the D (5 bases). The V and J ends lost 3 bases and 2 bases respectively, with 5 bases between them. This CDR3 is built from 14 residues. Looked up from germline, CDR1 is LGHDT and CDR2 is YNNKEL (reference sequence). CDR3 protein: CASSQGAGANVLTF. CDR3 DNA sequence: TGTGCCAGCAGCCAGGGAGCTGGGGCCAACGTCCTGACTTTC.

This clone was seen only once. The J gene is TRBJ1-5, the V gene TRBV5-8; the D gene is possibly TRBD1 (5 bases). The CDR3 has 15 amino acids. Deletions cut 4 bases from V and 5 bases from J, with 16 bases between. Germline V gene lookup returns CDR1 SGHTS and CDR2 YDEGEE. The CDR3 bases are TGTGCCAGCAGCCCCCGTTTCCCAGGGTATCAGCCCCAGCATTTT. Its translation is CASSPRFPGYQPQHF.

The rearrangement uses TRBV5-6 and TRBJ1-1, with 12 positions matching TRBD1. The CDR3 contains 17 residues. CDR1 SGHDT and CDR2 YYEEEE come from the germline V gene. Trimming took 3 bases from V and 4 from J; bases not matched to a gene: 10. The CDR3 DNA reads TGTGCCAGCAGCTCGTCCCGGGACAGGGGGCTGACCACTGAAGCTTTCTTT. It codes for CASSSSRDRGLTTEAFF.

CDR3 amino acids: CASAELGPQEGKLFF. The CDR3 DNA reads TGTGCCAGCGCGGAGCTTGGGCCTCAGGAGGGGAAACTGTTTTTT. The J gene is TRBJ1-4, the V gene TRBV18, with a weak D call TRBD1 (5 bases). The V and J ends lost 8 bases and 11 bases respectively, with 24 bases between them. The V gene's germline CDR1 is KGHSH and CDR2 LQKENI. This CDR3 comprises 15 residues.

V gene TRBV6-5 combines with J gene TRBJ1-5, with 10 nucleotides matching TRBD1. CDR1 is MNHEY, CDR2 SVGAGI, per germline. The CDR3 has 14 amino acids. The V and J ends lost 8 bases and 5 bases, in that order; junction bases with no gene match: 6. CDR3 amino acids: CASSTGGFDQPQHF. The CDR3 DNA reads as TGTGCCAGCTCGACAGGGGGCTTCGATCAGCCCCAGCATTTT.

The CDR3 bases are TGTGCCAGCAGCTTGATGGGTCTTGGCCAGCCCCAGCATTTT. Translating it yields CASSLMGLGQPQHF. The chain joins TRBV5-6 to TRBJ1-5, with D unclear. Germline V CDR1 and CDR2: SGHDT, YYEEEE. The V and J ends lost 1 base and 7 bases respectively, with 12 bases between them. CDR3 length equals 14 residues.

The J gene is TRBJ2-1, the V gene TRBV7-7; D ambiguous. Between the trimmed V and J ends, which lost 5 bases and 2 bases, there was a span of 13 bases. Germline CDR1 SSHAT, CDR2 FNYEAQ (reference sequence). This CDR3 region has 15 residues. This chain's CDR3 is CASSRTERAYNEQFF. DNA of the CDR3: TGTGCCAGCAGCCGGACCGAAAGGGCCTACAATGAGCAGTTCTTC.

The chain employs TRBV27 and TRBJ2-7, with 7 nucleotides matching TRBD1. The CDR3 covers 15 residues. CDR1 is MNHEY and CDR2 is SMNVEV in the germline V gene (reference sequence). Losses at the gene ends were 1 base for V and 3 bases for J; bases not matched to a gene: 6. The CDR3 nucleotides are TGTGCCAGCAGTTTATTCCGAGACAGGGACTACGAGCAGTACTTC. Protein product: CASSLFRDRDYEQYF.

V and J are TRBV5-4 and TRBJ2-7; 8 positions agree with TRBD1. Germline assignment: CDR1 SGHNT and CDR2 YYREEE (reference sequence). The V gene end was trimmed by 3 bases and the J gene end by 2 bases; junction bases not matched to a gene: 1. The CDR3 contains 13 residues. The CDR3 sequence is CASSSTGAYEQYF. The CDR3 nucleotides are TGTGCCAGCAGCTCGACAGGGGCCTACGAGCAGTACTTC.